The entry below describes one T cell receptor beta chain. This specimen comes from a study of cytomegalovirus exposure and HLA in healthy donors. The assay was immunoSEQ multiplex PCR, and TCRdb's table has in-frame clones only and misses some. The sample records roughly 50,000 clones, 75% to 95% being singletons. Germline V CDR1 and CDR2: SEHNR, FQNEAQ (reference sequence). CDR3 length equals 16 residues. V lost 5 bases and J lost 5; bases outside the gene matches: 15. The V call is TRBV7-9, the J call TRBJ2-7; 7 nucleotides line up with TRBD1. The sequence was collected from a man in his late teens or twenties in good health and CMV-seronegative. Sequencing used PBMCs. The CDR3 nucleotides are TGTGCCAGCAGCAACCGACAGGGCCAGGGGGTACACGAGCAGTACTTC. Translated, it gives CASSNRQGQGVHEQYF.